This T cell receptor (beta chain) stems from a study of cytomegalovirus exposure and HLA in healthy donors. Study-wide findings and caveats: Within a later analysis, the majority of CMV-associated TCR beta chains appeared HLA-restricted. Presence/absence analyses assumed roughly uniform sequencing depth across donors, which may not hold. In a later analysis, compared with equally common non-associated chains, HLA-associated beta chains were more expanded. A later analysis associated 16,951 TCR beta sequences with HLA alleles at a 0.05 false discovery rate.

The CDR3 has 16 amino acids. Trimming removed 1 base from V and 7 bases from J; junction bases left unmatched: 13. In germline, CDR1 is SEHNR, CDR2 FQNEAQ (reference sequence). The PCR had 60 Vbeta and 13 Jbeta primers. Here immunoSEQ multiplex PCR was the method, and the copy in TCRdb shows in-frame clones only, minus some. Here the sample spans about 150,000 clones, approximately 80% being singletons. A note on this clone: Its antigen is not identified.

This TCR was sampled from a man between 25 and 39 years old in good health and CMV-seropositive. The V gene is TRBV7-9, the J gene TRBJ2-7, with 7 bases aligning to TRBD2. What was sequenced was PBMCs. In nucleotides, the CDR3 is TGTGCCAGCAGCTTAGTGGGCGGGAGAGCCGTGGGAGAGCAGTACTTC. Its translation: CASSLVGGRAVGEQYF.